These 31 T cell receptor beta chains share one sample of origin, sequenced in a study of cytotoxic CD8 clonotypes in ibrutinib-treated CLL. The table came from immunoSEQ multiplex PCR; TCRdb's copy has only in-frame clones and leaves some out. The data show 100,000 to 150,000 clones, roughly 88% seen once. Here the sequenced sample was PBMCs, taken after 24 months of ibrutinib treatment. These receptors originate from a human donor with chronic lymphocytic leukemia.

The chain couples TRBV21-1 to TRBJ1-2; no DNA check was done on the table's D call, TRBD1. TRBV21-1 is deemed a pseudogene. CDR3 length: 15 residues. The CDR3 sequence is CASSKVTGMGYGYTF. The CDR3 DNA follows: TGTGCCAGCAGCAAAGTTACAGGGATGGGCTATGGCTACACCTTC.

This chain links TRBV5-4 with TRBJ2-7; D is uncertain. CDR1 is SGHNT and CDR2 is YYREEE in the germline V gene (reference sequence). The CDR3 runs to 15 residues. V was cut by 1 base and J by 3 bases, with 14 bases left in between. CDR3 sequence (DNA): TGTGCCAGCAGCTTGCAGGATCCACCCCGCTACGAGCAGTACTTC. It codes for CASSLQDPPRYEQYF.

V gene TRBV2 combines with J gene TRBJ2-3; D is uncertain. Germline V gene lookup returns CDR1 SNHLY and CDR2 FYNNEI. V was clipped by 4 bases and J by 0 bases, with 8 bases between them. This CDR3 has 14 amino acids. The CDR3, as DNA: TGTGCCAGCAGTGTGATTTTAAGCACAGATACGCAGTATTTT. Its translation is CASSVILSTDTQYF. Variable domain in full (rest from reference TRBV2 and TRBJ2-3): EPEVTQTPSHQVTQMGQEVILRCVPISNHLYFYWYRQILGQKVEFLVSFYNNEISEKSEIFDDQFSVERPDGSNFTLKIRSTKLEDSAMYFCASSVILSTDTQYFGPGTRLTVL.

This sequence joins TRBV9 and TRBJ2-2, with D unclear. Germline CDR1 is SGDLS and CDR2 is YYNGEE. CDR3 size: 15 residues. Trimming took off 3 bases at V and 4 bases at J, with 13 bases between the two ends. The CDR3 DNA is TGTGCCAGCAGCGCCCCGGGTCGGAGCACCGGGGAGCTGTTTTTT. This codes for CASSAPGRSTGELFF. The whole variable domain, remainder taken from reference TRBV9 and TRBJ2-2, is DSGVTQTPKHLITATGQRVTLRCSPRSGDLSVYWYQQSLDQGLQFLIQYYNGEERAKGNILERFSAQQFPDLHSELNLSSLELGDSALYFCASSAPGRSTGELFFGEGSRLTVL.

The rearrangement uses TRBV4-3 and TRBJ2-3; D may match TRBD1 or TRBD2 (6 bases each). With 0 bases removed from V and 1 base from J, the gap between germline ends came to 11 bases. The CDR3 length is 16 residues. From germline, CDR1 is LGHNA and CDR2 YSLEER. The CDR3 loop reads CASSQDRGGGTDTQYF. In DNA form, the CDR3 reads TGCGCCAGCAGCCAAGACAGGGGCGGGGGCACAGATACGCAGTATTTT.

The rearrangement joins TRBV18 to TRBJ2-1; D is possibly TRBD1 or TRBD2 (6 bases each). The V and J ends lost 10 bases and 9 bases respectively, with 31 bases between them. The CDR3 totals 17 residues. Germline assignment: CDR1 KGHSH and CDR2 LQKENI. This CDR3 is CATPRETESRGGGEQFF. CDR3 DNA: TGTGCCACCCCCCGGGAGACGGAGAGCAGGGGAGGCGGTGAGCAGTTCTTC.

The chain links TRBV28 to TRBJ2-1; D is ambiguous. The length of the CDR3 is 18 residues. Trimming left V 3 bases short and J 5 bases short, with 23 bases between. Germline V gene lookup returns CDR1 MDHEN and CDR2 SYDVKM. In nucleotides, the CDR3 is TGTGCCAGCAGTTTTTTGGTTTGGGGTTATGAAGTGGACAATGAGCAGTTCTTC. The encoded protein is CASSFLVWGYEVDNEQFF.

The gene calls are TRBV5-1 and TRBJ2-5; 7 bases are shared with TRBD1. Germline-derived CDR1 and CDR2 are SGHRS and YFSETQ. The J segment lost 0 bases and the V segment lost 1 base, leaving 3 bases of the junction unmatched. There are 15 residues in the CDR3. Written as DNA, the CDR3 is TGCGCCAGCAGCTTGAGGCAGGGGGACCAAGAGACCCAGTACTTC. Protein sequence: CASSLRQGDQETQYF.

V and J are TRBV5-1 and TRBJ2-1, with D perhaps assigned TRBD1 or TRBD2 (5 bases each). Germline loops: CDR1 SGHRS, CDR2 YFSETQ. Trimming left V 4 bases short and J 7 bases short, with 15 bases between. This CDR3 is built from 14 residues. CDR3 nucleotide sequence: TGCGCCAGCAGCCCGGACCGAGGGGTAAATGAGCAGTTCTTC. Amino acids: CASSPDRGVNEQFF.

This chain uses TRBV27 with TRBJ2-1, with 13 bases matching TRBD2. CDR1 is MNHEY and CDR2 is SMNVEV in the germline V gene (reference sequence). The CDR3 runs 20 residues. V was pared by 1 base and J by 0 bases, with 9 bases of the junction left unmatched. In DNA form, the CDR3 reads TGTGCCAGCAGTTTATACTACCCTGGACTAGCGGGAGTCTCCTACAATGAGCAGTTCTTC. Encoded protein: CASSLYYPGLAGVSYNEQFF.

V gene TRBV6-5 combines with J gene TRBJ1-2; D is unclear. V lost 6 bases and J 2 bases, leaving 13 bases between the germline ends. Germline CDR1 reads MNHEY; CDR2 reads SVGAGI. The CDR3 is 14 amino acids. This CDR3 is CASSRARTNYGYTF. The CDR3 nucleotides read TGTGCCAGCAGCCGAGCCCGGACGAACTATGGCTACACCTTC.

The CDR3 sequence: CSVGGTFGETQYF. In DNA, the CDR3 is TGCAGCGTTGGGGGGACTTTTGGAGAGACCCAGTACTTC. This chain links TRBV29-1 with TRBJ2-5; possibly TRBD2 for D (6 bases). Trimming took 4 bases from V and 4 from J, leaving 13 bases between them. The CDR3 is made up of 13 amino acids. Germline V gives CDR1 SQVTM, CDR2 ANQGSEA.

This clone occurred once. The CDR3 here is CAIRETGAYGYTF. CDR3 coding DNA: TGTGCCATCAGAGAAACAGGGGCCTATGGCTACACCTTC. The chain couples TRBV10-3 to TRBJ1-2, with TRBD1 matching over 7 bases. V shed 6 bases, J shed 4 bases, and the junction held 5 bases outside the gene matches. The CDR3 loop spans 13 amino acids. Germline CDR1 ENHRY, CDR2 SYGVKD.

The rearrangement joins TRBV7-9 to TRBJ2-7, with D possibly called TRBD1 or TRBD2 (5 bases each). Trimming pared 4 bases from V and 3 bases from J, leaving 13 bases between. The germline gives CDR1 SEHNR, CDR2 FQNEAQ (reference sequence). The CDR3 runs to 14 residues. CDR3 amino acids: CASSSWDRDYEQYF. The CDR3 DNA is TGTGCCAGCAGCTCCTGGGACCGAGACTACGAGCAGTACTTC.

V and J are TRBV6-1 and TRBJ1-1; the match to TRBD1 covers 9 bases. The CDR3 covers 15 residues. Trimming cost V 4 bases and J 1 base; bases outside gene matches: 4. Germline CDR1 is MNHNS and CDR2 is SASEGT. The chain's CDR3 is CASSARDRANTEAFF. The DNA for the CDR3 is TGTGCCAGCAGTGCACGGGACAGGGCGAACACTGAAGCTTTCTTT.

CDR3 region: CAWSVILGETQYF. As DNA, the CDR3 is TGTGCCTGGAGTGTGATTCTTGGCGAGACCCAGTACTTC. The gene calls are TRBV30 and TRBJ2-5, with unresolved D. The length of the CDR3 is 13 residues. V lost 0 bases to trimming and J lost 5 bases, with 10 bases between them. Looked up from germline, CDR1 is GTSNPN and CDR2 is SVGIG (reference sequence).

The chain carries TRBV5-4 and TRBJ2-2; D not certain. Germline-derived CDR1 and CDR2 are SGHNT and YYREEE (reference sequence). The CDR3 extends over 13 amino acids. V was pared by 0 bases and J by 4 bases, with 4 bases between. For the CDR3, the DNA is TGTGCCAGCAGCTTGGAGCCCACCGGGGAGCTGTTTTTT. Its translation is CASSLEPTGELFF.

With respect to this clone: A read error may be the cause here, since a much bigger clone is one base away. The chain is built from TRBV7-9 and TRBJ2-1; TRBD2 matches at 9 bases. Unmatched junction bases numbered 2, after V lost 3 bases and J lost 2 bases. The CDR3 extends over 15 amino acids. Germline V gives CDR1 SEHNR, CDR2 FQNEAQ (reference sequence). The CDR3 loop is CASSFSGSPYNEQFF. Written as DNA, the CDR3 is TGTGCCAGCAGCTTTAGCGGGAGCCCCTACAATGAGCAGTTCTTC. Together with reference TRBV7-9 and TRBJ2-1, the CDR3 gives the full variable domain: DTGVSQNPRHKITKRGQNVTFRCDPISEHNRLYWYRQTLGQGPEFLTYFQNEAQLEKSRLLSDRFSAERPKGSFSTLEIQRTEQGDSAMYLCASSFSGSPYNEQFFGPGTRLTVL.

The V call is TRBV7-6, the J call TRBJ2-5; possibly TRBD1 or TRBD2 for D (6 bases each). V gave up 5 bases and J gave up 4 bases, with 14 bases separating them. Per the germline V gene, CDR1 is SGHVS and CDR2 is FNYEAQ. CDR3 size: 14 residues. The CDR3 region is CASSPPGGGETQYF. For the CDR3, the DNA is TGTGCCAGCAGCCCCCCCGGAGGGGGAGAGACCCAGTACTTC.

The V call is TRBV28, the J call TRBJ1-5; 10 bases are shared with TRBD1. The CDR3 has 17 amino acids. V shed 1 base and J 9 bases; nucleotides not matched to a gene: 12. From germline, CDR1 is MDHEN and CDR2 SYDVKM. The CDR3 spells CASSLSSTGTGVGPQHF. The CDR3 DNA reads as TGTGCCAGCAGTTTATCCTCTACCGGGACAGGGGTGGGGCCCCAGCATTTT.

This clone was seen a handful of times. The V call is TRBV20-1, the J call TRBJ1-2; D gene ambiguous. CDR3 length equals 11 residues. Per germline, CDR1 DFQATT and CDR2 SNEGSKA (reference sequence). V dropped 5 bases and J dropped 4 bases, with 8 bases sitting between them. CDR3 loop: CSAVASYGYTF. The CDR3 DNA is TGCAGTGCTGTGGCCTCCTATGGCTACACCTTC.

The chain uses TRBV6-6 and TRBJ2-7, with 11 bases that match TRBD2. CDR3 length equals 15 residues. Germline assignment: CDR1 MNHNY and CDR2 SVGAGI (reference sequence). V dropped 2 bases and J dropped 7; count of bases not matched to a gene: 7. CDR3 sequence reads: CASSYHPGLAEEQYF. In nucleotides, the CDR3 is TGTGCCAGCAGTTACCACCCGGGACTAGCGGAAGAGCAGTACTTC.

This clone occurred once. This chain links TRBV10-3 with TRBJ2-3; 11 positions agree with TRBD1. The CDR3 has 16 residues. Germline CDR1 and CDR2: ENHRY and SYGVKD. Trimming took 7 bases from V and 3 from J; bases not matched to a gene: 9. CDR3 amino acids: CAITSGDRGSTDTQYF. As DNA, the CDR3 is TGTGCCATCACGTCGGGGGACAGGGGGTCAACAGATACGCAGTATTTT.

The chain uses TRBV7-2 and TRBJ2-5, with 14 bases fitting TRBD2. Unmatched junction bases numbered 7, after V lost 5 bases and J lost 5 bases. The length of the CDR3 is 16 residues. Germline V gene sequence: CDR1 SGHTA, CDR2 FQGNSA. The CDR3 sequence: CASSKGLAGAGETQYF. As DNA, the CDR3 is TGTGCCAGCAGCAAGGGACTAGCGGGGGCCGGGGAGACCCAGTACTTC. The full variable domain, its missing parts supplied by reference TRBV7-2 and TRBJ2-5, is GAGVSQSPSNKVTEKGKDVELRCDPISGHTALYWYRQSLGQGLEFLIYFQGNSAPDKSGLPSDRFSAERTGGSVSTLTIQRTQQEDSAVYLCASSKGLAGAGETQYFGPGTRLLVL.

In DNA, the CDR3 is TGTGCCATCGGGACTCAAAGCTCCTCCTACGAGCAGTACTTC. Its translation: CAIGTQSSSYEQYF. The genes are TRBV10-3 and TRBJ2-7, with TRBD2 as a possible D gene (6 bases). The CDR3 contains 14 residues. The V end lost 8 bases, the J end lost 0 bases, and 14 bases lay between the germline ends. Germline values: CDR1 ENHRY, CDR2 SYGVKD.

The chain recombines TRBV7-2 with TRBJ2-3; 10 bases line up with TRBD2. CDR1 is SGHTA, CDR2 FQGNSA, per germline. V lost 4 bases to trimming and J lost 3 bases; unmatched junction nucleotides: 7. The CDR3 has 16 residues. DNA for the CDR3: TGTGCCAGCAGCTCTTGGGTAGCGGGAGGAACAGATACGCAGTATTTT. Translation gives CASSSWVAGGTDTQYF.

The rearrangement uses TRBV28 and TRBJ1-5, with D unresolved. The CDR3 totals 13 residues. Germline V CDR1 and CDR2: MDHEN, SYDVKM. Between the trimmed V and J ends, which lost 3 bases and 7 bases, there was a span of 10 bases. The CDR3 reads CASSFRLGQPQHF. The CDR3 DNA reads TGTGCCAGCAGTTTTAGGTTGGGGCAGCCCCAGCATTTT.

J is TRBJ2-7 and V is TRBV28; D gene ambiguous. Germline CDR1 MDHEN, CDR2 SYDVKM. There are 14 residues in the CDR3. V was cut by 3 bases and J by 6 bases, with 15 bases left in between. The CDR3 sequence is CASSFGSLVFEQYF. The DNA of the CDR3 is TGTGCCAGCAGTTTCGGGTCCCTTGTTTTCGAGCAGTACTTC.

This clone was seen a handful of times. V is TRBV30 and J is TRBJ1-1; D possibly corresponds to TRBD1 (6 bases). Germline lookup yields CDR1 GTSNPN and CDR2 SVGIG (reference sequence). The CDR3 extends over 13 amino acids. Trimming removed 2 bases at V and 3 bases at J, with 10 bases between. The chain's CDR3 is CAWSQGFHTEAFF. The DNA for the CDR3 is TGTGCCTGGAGTCAGGGGTTTCACACTGAAGCTTTCTTT.

This clone has a handful of counts. J is TRBJ1-1 and V is TRBV19; maybe TRBD1 (6 bases). V gave up 6 bases and J gave up 5 bases, with 13 bases separating them. The CDR3 sequence is 13 residues long. Looked up from germline, CDR1 is LNHDA and CDR2 is SQIVND (reference sequence). The CDR3 region has the DNA TGTGCCAGTAGACAGGGCACGGCGACTGAAGCTTTCTTT. Protein sequence: CASRQGTATEAFF.

J is TRBJ2-7 and V is TRBV5-6; the D is unclear. The CDR3 sequence is 16 residues long. Germline V gives CDR1 SGHDT, CDR2 YYEEEE. The V and J ends lost 0 bases and 4 bases respectively, with 17 bases between them. CDR3 DNA sequence: TGTGCCAGCAGCTTGGACCTTACGGCAGGCTTATACGAGCAGTACTTC. It codes for CASSLDLTAGLYEQYF.